This T cell receptor (beta chain) was sequenced in a study of T and B cells in COVID-19 patients. Overall study: Peripheral blood came from COVID-19 patients with active infection or after recovery. The recovered patients had mostly mild to moderate COVID-19 with outpatient management.

Germline assignment: CDR1 LNHDA and CDR2 SQIVND (reference sequence). The V and J ends lost 4 bases and 0 bases, in that order; junction bases with no gene match: 8. The CDR3 totals 17 residues. Blood genomic DNA input for TRB amplification was roughly 250-500 ng. TRB rearrangements were amplified by multiplex PCR with BIOMED2 TRB-A/B primers. TCRdb reprocessed the multiplex PCR reads with MiXCR, giving one entry per CDR3 protein. Of about 17,000 distinct CDR3 sequences in the sample, around 30% are singletons; the top ten hold 4.5%. This clonotype was observed many times. V usage is TRBV19 and J usage is TRBJ1-1, with 10 bases aligning to TRBD1. This TCR was recovered from a human donor who had recovered from COVID-19. Material for sequencing was blood. The CDR3 nucleotides read TGTGCCAGTAGTAGGGACAGGGGAGGTAAAATGAACACTGAAGCTTTCTTT. Translating it yields CASSRDRGGKMNTEAFF.